This record looks at one TCR beta chain sequence and its context. Using a J-beta primer mix together with a sample-barcoded 5' primer, a second PCR was run for about 7 to 12 cycles. TCRdb recomputed calls from the 5' RACE reads with MiXCR, one row per CDR3 protein. The data hold some 1.6 million distinct CDR3 sequences, with 30% to 35% observed a single time. The CDR3 has 14 amino acids. Germline lookup yields CDR1 DFQATT and CDR2 SNEGSKA (reference sequence). The germline V and J ends were trimmed by 3 bases and 2 bases, with 14 bases remaining between them. This record belongs to a study of blood T cells in healthy people across ages.

V is TRBV20-1 and J is TRBJ2-7; a possible D gene is TRBD1 (6 bases). The sequenced material came from blood. This TCR was recovered from a woman in her 30s in good health. Here the CDR3 reads CSARRAGDPYEQYF. The CDR3 DNA follows: TGCAGTGCTAGGCGGGCAGGGGATCCCTACGAGCAGTACTTC.